This T cell receptor beta chain was captured by sequencing in a study of cytomegalovirus exposure and HLA in healthy donors (dated by TCRdb to the late 2010s). Broadly, across the study: According to an earlier analysis of a few hundred of the donors, 150 million to 200 million T cells yielded 100 million or so unique TCR beta sequences and more than 250 Gb of sequence data. Among the 398 genotyped donors, around 81% belonged to the genetic ancestry cluster associated with self-reported Caucasian donors. Donor age, sex, ethnicity and CMV serostatus were compiled alongside the repertoire data. Every discovery cohort repertoire had been produced on one sequencing platform. The study aimed to test whether cataloging public T cell receptors could reveal signatures of past pathogen exposure. About five DR-DQ haplotypes were handled as single units for association and clustering, since linkage in the cohort was strong. In a later genetic analysis, genome-wide SNP genotypes for about three fifths of the 666 donors were used, and that subset was treated as a discovery cohort. The study combined high-throughput TCR immunosequencing, statistical association of individual TCRs with disease status, and machine learning to predict cytomegalovirus infection status. Roughly 300 gigabases of sequencing data and around 85 million unique TCR sequences made up an early release that covered approximately 700 HLA-typed donors. The number of typed donors differed by locus: roughly 629-630 for A, B, C, DRB1 and DQB1; approximately 530 for DQA1; around 610 for DPA1; and 400 to 480 for DPB1. Among some 400 genotyped donors of the cohort, an average of about 240,000 unique TCR beta nucleotide sequences were sequenced per donor, roughly 18% of them non-productive. The study profiled the T cell repertoires of about 640 subjects by immunosequencing and related them to cytomegalovirus serostatus. A separate validation cohort of approximately 130 different subjects was used in addition to the roughly 700-subject first cohort. A later analysis re-analyzed previously published TCR beta repertoires from 650 to 800 donors and added high-resolution HLA genotyping to study TCR occurrence patterns. An earlier analysis of fewer than 700 of the donors applied high-throughput TCR beta sequencing to assess whether each TCR beta V gene segment acted as functional or pseudogenic. In the later analysis, no new phenotypic data were used to find candidate immune exposures; instead, reliance was placed on TCR beta sequences and their occurrence across donors. Both class I and class II loci were covered by HLA typing, at four-digit resolution. General study outcomes and caveats: The classifier was reported to diagnose cytomegalovirus status with high specificity and sensitivity in both the original and validation cohorts. A further reported finding was that TCR beta sequences accurately predicted the HLA-A and HLA-B alleles for most subjects in the first cohort. When HLA alleles, especially DR and DQ, strongly co-occurred, attributing TCR associations to individual alleles was difficult. A few of the identified cytomegalovirus-associated TCR beta chains were confirmed in vitro to be specific for cytomegalovirus antigens. In a later genetic analysis, a missense DCLRE1C variant was associated with V-gene and J-gene trimming of TCR beta chains, and the association was replicated in an independent cohort. Most TCR sequences were seen in very few donors, while some public TCRs were found in many individuals. In the study, approximately 150 TCR beta chains were listed as associated with cytomegalovirus. The presence/absence analyses assumed that sequencing depth was roughly uniform across donors, and that assumption may not be true. The earlier analysis of approximately 590 of the donors excluded over 15 rarely observed V segments, including chromosome 9 orphons, because counts were too low. A cluster of highly shared sequence variants was judged likely to be a technical artifact of the sequencing pipeline. In a later analysis, most CMV-associated TCR beta chains were found to appear HLA-restricted, with HLA associations seemingly driven largely by CMV exposure. The authors suggested that the approach could potentially be generalized to other disease states and immunological phenotypes. According to a later analysis, TCR association rates differed among HLA loci, with DRB1 alleles showing the most associated TCRs and HLA-C alleles showing the fewest. For the cohort, immune exposure information was limited to CMV serostatus. Linkage disequilibrium might explain the correlated functional status among segregating V segments, but an unknown experimental factor could not be ruled out. In an earlier analysis of approximately 590 of the donors, most TCR beta V segments appeared in productive rearrangements about 87% or about 30% of the time, broadly matching IMGT annotations. According to a later genetic analysis, donors in an Asian-associated ancestry cluster had fewer N-insertions in productive TCRs than the approximately 700-donor mean. In a later analysis, some 17,000 TCR beta sequences were associated with specific HLA alleles at a false discovery rate of 0.05. Compared with equally common non-associated chains, HLA-associated TCR beta chains in a later analysis were more clonally expanded and had lower generation probabilities. In this cohort, only TCR beta chains were sequenced, and detectable features were limited by the absence of alpha or paired-chain data. Because HLA typing was unavailable for some donors at each locus, only the typed subset was used in association tests. A later analysis reported that several top co-occurrence clusters appeared linked to parvovirus B19, influenza, CMV and Epstein-Barr virus.

In the case of this clone: No antigen is known for it. Base-call qualities are not available, and no considerably larger clone is one nucleotide away.

The cohort was made up of roughly 670 healthy bone marrow donors. At the time of sampling, all cohort members were nominally healthy, though unrecorded immune exposures were likely present. The donor tested CMV seronegative, placing the donor among the 350 or so seronegative members of the cohort. Every donor gave a peripheral blood sample, and the peripheral blood mononuclear cells from that sample were used for TCR beta sequencing. The Qiagen DNeasy Blood Extraction Kit was used to extract genomic DNA from the blood cell samples. Library prep was done by the immunoSEQ multiplex PCR assay. For the multiplex PCR, a mixture combining 60 forward primers for TCR Vbeta segments and 13 reverse primers for TCR Jbeta segments was used. The CDR3 region of rearranged TCR beta genes was amplified from genomic DNA by a multiplex PCR assay. The amplified TCR beta libraries were sequenced on the Illumina HiSeq System as 87-base-pair reads. In the paper's pipeline: Across the 670 or so repertoires, a later analysis counted approximately 75 million unique TCR beta chains, roughly 11 million of which were shared by at least two donors. Raw reads were error-corrected and collapsed into unique sequences by a nearest-neighbor algorithm in which closely related sequences were merged to remove PCR and sequencing errors. Alignment of CDR3 sequences to IMGT reference sequences was used to assign V, D and J gene segments. For a sequence to be retained, at least a six-nucleotide match to both a V gene segment and a J gene segment was required. A rearrangement was called productive if the CDR3 had no stop codons and remained in frame with V and J, and every other rearrangement was called non-productive. CDR3 was defined according to IMGT convention as the region running from the second conserved V-encoded cysteine to the conserved J-encoded phenylalanine. The earlier analysis of some 550 of the donors excluded any sequence lacking an unambiguous match to a single V gene segment. In an earlier analysis of 587 of the donors, a V segment was called functional when productive rearrangements were above 56.7%, and segregating when the standard deviation between donors exceeded 5%. A statistical classification framework was built for diagnosing cytomegalovirus status from the catalog of TCR beta chain sequences. V and J gene assignment, in a later analysis, came from comparing TCR nucleotide sequences with IMGT/GENE-DB human TR gene sequences. The TCRdist pipeline was used in a later analysis to assign CDR3 sequences and most-parsimonious VDJ recombination scenarios. In a later analysis, each TCR beta chain was defined by its CDR3 amino acid sequence together with its V-gene family, and reads without a unique V-gene family were excluded. As a way to deal with suspected cross-contamination and a sequencing artifact, a later analysis dropped more than 500 nucleotide sequences that were highly shared and had low generation probability. For each public chain, a later analysis derived a clonal expansion index from normalized ranks of inferred template counts within each repertoire. Generation probabilities in a later analysis came from a VDJ recombination model fitted to out-of-frame rearrangements, and those results were checked against IGoR. In a later analysis, hypergeometric tests were used to score TCR-TCR, TCR-HLA and TCR-CMV co-occurrence, with a repertoire-size bias correction applied to TCR pairs. In a later analysis, false discovery rates were estimated by permuting HLA or CMV assignments 20 times. In a later analysis, co-occurring TCRs were grouped using DBSCAN, with TCRdist sequence similarity added in when clustering inside HLA-allele-positive subsets. Co-occurrence clustering excluded repertoires with fewer than 30,000 or more than 120,000 public chains, plus five with anomalous nucleotide sharing. As stored in TCRdb, this immuneACCESS dataset retains in-frame rearrangements with V and J assigned. A fraction of the clones does not appear; measured against another copy, unresolved V genes explain less than half of the discrepancy, and the remainder lacks a known reason. V and J calls and clone size are those listed in that table; D and trimming were worked out from the DNA. For this sample the table gives 65,000 or so clones, of which 62% were detected only once. The ten largest clones take up approximately 3% of the sample.

The sequenced sample was PBMCs. This clonotype was obtained from a young man in good health and CMV-seronegative.

The CDR3 region reads CASSQLGAGGRFGANVLTF. Here is the DNA: TGTGCCAGCAGCCAGTTGGGAGCGGGGGGAAGGTTTGGGGCCAACGTCCTGACTTTC. Recombination linked TRBV4-2 to TRBJ2-6, with TRBD2 identical over 9 junction bases. Its CDR3 holds 19 amino acids, cysteine through phenylalanine. Solely the CDR3 DNA is kept, with 57 bases framed from the first base. The junction shows trimming of 3 bases on V and 3 bases on J, and the gene matches do not reach 12 bases of it. CDR1 and CDR2 (LGHNA, YNFKEQ) derive from the germline V gene.